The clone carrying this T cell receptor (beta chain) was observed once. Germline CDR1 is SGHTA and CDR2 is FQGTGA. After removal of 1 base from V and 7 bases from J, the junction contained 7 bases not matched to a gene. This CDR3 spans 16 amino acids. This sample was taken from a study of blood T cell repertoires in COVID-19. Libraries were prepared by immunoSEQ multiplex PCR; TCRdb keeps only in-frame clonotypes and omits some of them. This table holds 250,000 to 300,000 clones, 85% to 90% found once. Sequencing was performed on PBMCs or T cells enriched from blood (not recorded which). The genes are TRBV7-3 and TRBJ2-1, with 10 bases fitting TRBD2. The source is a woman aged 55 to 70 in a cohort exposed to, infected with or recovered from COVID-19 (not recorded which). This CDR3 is CASSLRLAGARNEQFF. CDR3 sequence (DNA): TGTGCCAGCAGCTTAAGGCTAGCGGGAGCTAGGAATGAGCAGTTCTTC.